The 25 T cell receptor beta chains below all came from one sample that was sequenced in a study of shared clonotypes between healthy human individuals. Generated by immunoSEQ multiplex PCR, the TCRdb table keeps only in-frame clones and is missing some. Seen here are some 1,100,000 clones, 75% to 80% observed once, and the top ten hold about 0.52%. The sequenced sample was memory CD4+ T cells from PBMCs. Subset defined: CD45RA-negative fraction. The receptors derive from a man aged 18 to 29 in good health. Some clones in this sample may be carry-over from other donors' samples.

J is TRBJ2-5 and V is TRBV7-2; TRBD1 agrees at 9 bases. The V and J ends lost 7 bases and 4 bases, in that order; junction bases with no gene match: 7. The CDR3 is made up of 14 amino acids. Germline CDR1 and CDR2: SGHTA and FQGNSA. CDR3 DNA sequence: TGTGCCAGCAAGACAGGGGGAATAGGAGAGACCCAGTACTTC. Protein: CASKTGGIGETQYF. Complete variable domain (other parts from reference TRBV7-2 and TRBJ2-5): GAGVSQSPSNKVTEKGKDVELRCDPISGHTALYWYRQSLGQGLEFLIYFQGNSAPDKSGLPSDRFSAERTGGSVSTLTIQRTQQEDSAVYLCASKTGGIGETQYFGPGTRLLVL.

The J gene is TRBJ1-1, the V gene TRBV10-3; D not resolved. The V and J ends lost 6 bases and 4 bases respectively, with 15 bases between them. Germline lookup yields CDR1 ENHRY and CDR2 SYGVKD. The CDR3 runs 14 residues. The CDR3 bases are TGTGCCATCAGGCTGGACGGCGTAGGCACTGAAGCTTTCTTT. Amino acids: CAIRLDGVGTEAFF.

This clone was counted a single time. The V call is TRBV28, the J call TRBJ2-4; possible D gene TRBD1, 6 bases. The length of the CDR3 is 15 residues. CDR1 and CDR2 (germline): MDHEN, SYDVKM. The V and J ends lost 5 bases and 1 base respectively, with 12 bases between them. Here the CDR3 DNA reads TGTGCCAGCAGTCCACAGGGTGGGGCCAAAAACATTCAGTACTTC. Encoded protein: CASSPQGGAKNIQYF.

A single count supports this clone. The genes are TRBV28 and TRBJ1-2; D remains unclear. Trimming removed 5 bases at V and 4 bases at J, with 14 bases between. This CDR3 is built from 14 residues. Germline CDR1 reads MDHEN; CDR2 reads SYDVKM. CDR3 sequence: CASSLAVTRYGYTF. CDR3 coding DNA: TGTGCCAGCAGTCTCGCCGTCACCCGCTATGGCTACACCTTC.

CDR3: CASSDYRNTEAFF. For the CDR3, the DNA is TGTGCCAGCAGTGACTACAGGAACACTGAAGCTTTCTTT. The J gene is TRBJ1-1, the V gene TRBV6-1; D unresolved. Germline-derived CDR1 and CDR2 are MNHNS and SASEGT. The CDR3 totals 13 residues. The V end lost 3 bases, the J end lost 1 base, and 6 bases lay between the germline ends.

The sample holds one count of this clone. The gene calls are TRBV4-3 and TRBJ2-3, with D possibly matching TRBD1 (6 bases). CDR1 is LGHNA, CDR2 YSLEER, per germline. The CDR3 runs to 16 residues. V lost 0 bases to trimming and J lost 5 bases, with 15 bases between them. The CDR3 DNA sequence: TGCGCCAGCAGCCAAGATGGGGTGGGGGCTGGAGATACGCAGTATTTT. This translates into CASSQDGVGAGDTQYF.

The chain links TRBV5-4 to TRBJ2-7; 10 bases line up with TRBD2. V trimming: 4 bases; J trimming: 6 bases; junction bases outside the gene matches: 10. Germline V gene data show CDR1 as SGHNT and CDR2 as YYREEE (reference sequence). The CDR3 runs to 15 residues. CDR3 coding DNA: TGTGCCAGCAGCCCAGGCAGCGGGAGGGGGCTCGAGCAGTACTTC. Translating gives CASSPGSGRGLEQYF.

The chain carries TRBV7-2 and TRBJ1-5, with D unclear. Trimming took off 1 base at V and 7 bases at J, with 8 bases between the two ends. Germline assignment: CDR1 SGHTA and CDR2 FQGNSA. The CDR3 spans 13 residues. The CDR3 region has the DNA TGTGCCAGCAGCTTAGGTCCGCGGCAGCCCCAGCATTTT. Its protein product is CASSLGPRQPQHF.

This rearrangement joins TRBV2 to TRBJ2-5; 9 bases agree with TRBD2. Germline V gives CDR1 SNHLY, CDR2 FYNNEI. CDR3 size: 15 residues. Trimming at V came to 6 bases and at J to 2 bases, leaving 7 bases not matched to a gene. The CDR3: CASSGGLARQETQYF. The CDR3 DNA follows: TGTGCCAGCAGCGGGGGACTAGCCCGACAAGAGACCCAGTACTTC.

There are a few counts of this clone. The rearrangement joins TRBV2 to TRBJ2-7; D remains unclear. The CDR3 length is 12 residues. Germline CDR1 SNHLY, CDR2 FYNNEI. V was shortened by 3 bases and J by 4 bases, with 7 bases between the two germline ends. The chain's CDR3 is CASSDYGYEQYF. The CDR3, as DNA: TGTGCCAGCAGTGATTACGGATACGAGCAGTACTTC.

The chain is built from TRBV29-1 and TRBJ1-3; 8 bases fit TRBD1. The J segment lost 2 bases and the V segment lost 5 bases, leaving 5 bases of the junction unmatched. Germline V lookup: CDR1 SQVTM, CDR2 ANQGSEA. The CDR3 has 14 residues. The CDR3 protein is CSVQQGDAGNTIYF. The CDR3 DNA reads as TGCAGCGTTCAACAGGGGGACGCTGGAAACACCATATATTTT.

The chain is built from TRBV27 and TRBJ2-2; a possible D gene is TRBD2 (6 bases). Germline CDR1 and CDR2: MNHEY and SMNVEV (reference sequence). The CDR3 is made up of 14 amino acids. Trimming left V 10 bases short and J 1 base short, with 13 bases between. In DNA, the CDR3 is TGTGCCACCCGGCCAGCGGGGAACACCGGGGAGCTGTTTTTT. This sequence encodes CATRPAGNTGELFF.

This chain uses TRBV28 with TRBJ1-2, with 7 bases lining up with TRBD1. Germline assignment: CDR1 MDHEN and CDR2 SYDVKM. Trimming took 2 bases from V and 1 from J; bases not matched to a gene: 4. This CDR3 comprises 15 residues. This CDR3 reads CASSLRRGLNYGYTF. The CDR3 DNA reads TGTGCCAGCAGTTTAAGAAGGGGGCTTAACTATGGCTACACCTTC.

J is TRBJ2-1 and V is TRBV4-2, with D unclear. The ends were cut back, 1 base at V and 10 bases at J, with 14 bases in the middle. Germline CDR1 and CDR2: LGHNA and YNFKEQ. This CDR3 has 14 residues. The CDR3 DNA is TGTGCCAGCAGCCAAGCTGACCACCCCTGGGAGCAGTTCTTC. Its translation: CASSQADHPWEQFF.

CDR3 nucleotide sequence: TGTGCCAGCTCACCAACAGGGCTCGAGCAGTACTTC. Its translation: CASSPTGLEQYF. The V gene is TRBV18, the J gene TRBJ2-7, with D possibly TRBD1 on 6 matching bases. The CDR3 extends over 12 amino acids. CDR1 is KGHSH, CDR2 LQKENI, per germline. Trimming shortened V by 2 bases and J by 6 bases, and 8 bases separated the two germline ends.

The sample holds one count of this clone. The sample carries other DNA sequences with the same CDR3. This chain links TRBV28 with TRBJ1-2, with a possible D match to TRBD1 (6 bases). This CDR3 is built from 15 residues. From germline, CDR1 is MDHEN and CDR2 SYDVKM. The V end was cut by 1 base, the J end by 5 bases, with 14 bases between. The CDR3 nucleotides are TGTGCCAGCAGTTTATCCCCCGGGACATATTATGGCTACACCTTC. It encodes CASSLSPGTYYGYTF.

This clone has just one count. The V and J genes are TRBV13 and TRBJ2-5, with D unresolved. CDR1 PRHDT and CDR2 FYEKMQ come from the germline V gene (reference sequence). The CDR3 sequence is 13 residues long. Trimming cost V 8 bases and J 4 bases, with 14 bases left between them. The CDR3 DNA sequence: TGTGCCAGCCTGGCTCGGAGCTCAGAGACCCAGTACTTC. Encoded protein: CASLARSSETQYF.

This clone has only a few counts. The V call is TRBV7-2, the J call TRBJ2-1; maybe TRBD1 (7 bases). CDR1 is SGHTA, CDR2 FQGNSA, per germline. Trimming took off 8 bases at V and 4 bases at J, with 15 bases between the two ends. The CDR3 is made up of 14 amino acids. CDR3: CASLRDSGYNEQFF. CDR3 in DNA: TGTGCCAGCCTCCGGGACAGCGGGTACAATGAGCAGTTCTTC.

The chain recombines TRBV28 with TRBJ2-1; TRBD2 might be the D (6 bases). Germline CDR1 and CDR2: MDHEN and SYDVKM. The V and J ends lost 4 bases and 6 bases respectively, with 7 bases between them. This CDR3 contains 12 residues. The CDR3: CASSSSVNEQFF. CDR3 sequence (DNA): TGTGCCAGCAGTTCTAGCGTCAATGAGCAGTTCTTC.

The genes are TRBV4-1 and TRBJ2-3; D not certain. The CDR3 is 18 residues long. The germline V gene has CDR1 MGHRA and CDR2 YSYEKL. The V end lost 0 bases, the J end lost 4 bases, and 20 bases lay between the germline ends. The CDR3 protein is CASSQDSLQSTGPDTQYF. Here the CDR3 DNA reads TGCGCCAGCAGCCAAGATTCTCTTCAATCGACCGGCCCAGATACGCAGTATTTT.

This clone appeared a single time. The chain couples TRBV9 to TRBJ2-3; no definite D call. The CDR3 is 12 residues long. Trimming cost V 5 bases and J 4 bases, with 8 bases left between them. The germline V gene has CDR1 SGDLS and CDR2 YYNGEE. The CDR3 DNA reads TGTGCCAGCAGTCCGATCTCAGATACGCAGTATTTT. Translating it yields CASSPISDTQYF.

This chain joins TRBV11-1 and TRBJ2-3, with D tentatively TRBD1 or TRBD2 (5 bases each). CDR1 and CDR2 from the germline V gene are SGHAT and FQDESV (reference sequence). This CDR3 is 15 amino acids long. The V and J ends lost 3 bases and 1 base respectively, with 11 bases between them. CDR3 nucleotide sequence: TGTGCCAGCAGCTTGGGACCTTCAGGCACAGATACGCAGTATTTT. Its protein is CASSLGPSGTDTQYF.

V and J are TRBV6-5 and TRBJ2-7, with TRBD1 as a possible D gene (5 bases). V shed 6 bases and J shed 0 bases, with 15 bases lying between them. Germline CDR1 is MNHEY and CDR2 is SVGAGI. The CDR3 length is 15 residues. The CDR3 loop reads CASRERPGFSYEQYF. The CDR3 nucleotides are TGTGCCAGCAGGGAACGTCCAGGGTTCTCCTACGAGCAGTACTTC.

About this clone: Other DNA sequences from this sample encode an identical CDR3 as well. The chain is built from TRBV29-1 and TRBJ1-1; the D gene is possibly TRBD1 (6 bases). The germline gives CDR1 SQVTM, CDR2 ANQGSEA. The CDR3 loop spans 12 amino acids. Trimming removed 4 bases at V and 1 base at J, with 7 bases between. CDR3 protein: CSVGGQNTEAFF. CDR3 sequence (DNA): TGCAGCGTTGGGGGGCAGAACACTGAAGCTTTCTTT.

The chain is built from TRBV29-1 and TRBJ2-5; the match to TRBD2 covers 13 bases. Looked up from germline, CDR1 is SQVTM and CDR2 is ANQGSEA. The CDR3 has 12 residues. The ends lost 7 bases at V and 4 bases at J; junction bases unmatched: 0. The CDR3 region is CSGTSGGETQYF. DNA for the CDR3: TGCAGCGGGACTAGCGGGGGAGAGACCCAGTACTTC.